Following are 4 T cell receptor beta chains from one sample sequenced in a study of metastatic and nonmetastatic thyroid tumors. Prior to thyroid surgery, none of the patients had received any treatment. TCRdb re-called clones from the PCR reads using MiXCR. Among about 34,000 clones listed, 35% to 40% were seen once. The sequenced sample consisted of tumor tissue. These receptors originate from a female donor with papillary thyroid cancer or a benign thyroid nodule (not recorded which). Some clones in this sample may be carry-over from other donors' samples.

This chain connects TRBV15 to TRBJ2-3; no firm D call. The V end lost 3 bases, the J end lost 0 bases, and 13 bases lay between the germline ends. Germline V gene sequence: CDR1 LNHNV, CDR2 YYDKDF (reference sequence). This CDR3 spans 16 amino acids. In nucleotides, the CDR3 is TGTGCCACCAGCAGCCTACACAGCGCGAGCACAGATACGCAGTATTTT. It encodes CATSSLHSASTDTQYF.

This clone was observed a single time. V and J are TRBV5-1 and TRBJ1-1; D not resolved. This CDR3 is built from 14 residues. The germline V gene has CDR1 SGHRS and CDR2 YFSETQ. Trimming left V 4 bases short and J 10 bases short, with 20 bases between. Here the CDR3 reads CASSLTIRGRTAFF. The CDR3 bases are TGCGCCAGCAGCCTCACAATACGCGGGCGCACAGCTTTCTTT.

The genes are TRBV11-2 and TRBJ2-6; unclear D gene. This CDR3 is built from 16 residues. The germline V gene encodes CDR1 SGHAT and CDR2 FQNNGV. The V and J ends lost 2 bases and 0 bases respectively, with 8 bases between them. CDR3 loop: CASSLYSPSGANVLTF. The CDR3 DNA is TGTGCCAGCAGCTTATACTCTCCCTCTGGGGCCAACGTCCTGACTTTC.

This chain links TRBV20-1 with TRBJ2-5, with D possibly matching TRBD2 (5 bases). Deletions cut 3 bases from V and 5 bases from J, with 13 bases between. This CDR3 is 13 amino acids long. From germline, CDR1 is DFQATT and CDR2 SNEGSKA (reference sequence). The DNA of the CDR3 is TGCAGTGCTAGGGTGGGTGGGAGTGAGACCCAGTACTTC. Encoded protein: CSARVGGSETQYF.